The 24 T cell receptor beta chains listed next were all sequenced from one sample in a study of T cell changes during pregnancy in multiple sclerosis. Repertoires were generated with immunoSEQ multiplex PCR, while TCRdb's copy carries only in-frame clones and drops some. The profile shows 55,000 to 65,000 clones, just under 90% of them singletons. Sequenced material: peripheral blood, taken in the first trimester of pregnancy. The receptors stem from a female donor in good health, enrolled as a control in a pregnancy study.

This clone came up a few times. The rearrangement links TRBV18 to TRBJ1-5; maybe TRBD1 (6 bases). Germline assignment: CDR1 KGHSH and CDR2 LQKENI. The V end lost 1 base, the J end lost 5 bases, and 12 bases lay between the germline ends. This CDR3 contains 15 residues. Here the CDR3 reads CASSPLSDRYQPQHF. CDR3 bases: TGTGCCAGCTCACCACTTTCGGACAGATATCAGCCCCAGCATTTT.

CDR3 loop: CASSPRQGTSLGGGETQYF. The DNA of the CDR3 is TGTGCCAGCAGCCCCCGTCAGGGGACTAGCTTGGGGGGTGGGGAGACCCAGTACTTC. The chain couples TRBV7-2 to TRBJ2-5, with 9 bases aligning to TRBD2. CDR1 and CDR2 from the germline V gene are SGHTA and FQGNSA. V shed 5 bases and J 5 bases; nucleotides not matched to a gene: 21. This CDR3 region has 19 residues. Based on the CDR3 plus reference TRBV7-2 and TRBJ2-5, the full variable domain is GAGVSQSPSNKVTEKGKDVELRCDPISGHTALYWYRQSLGQGLEFLIYFQGNSAPDKSGLPSDRFSAERTGGSVSTLTIQRTQQEDSAVYLCASSPRQGTSLGGGETQYFGPGTRLLVL.

This chain uses TRBV11-3 with TRBJ2-7; 7 bases agree with TRBD2. The CDR3 covers 17 residues. From germline, CDR1 is SGHNT and CDR2 YENEEA. J lost 2 bases, V lost 3 bases, and 13 bases had no gene match. The CDR3 loop is CASSFLVAGVVAYEQYF. CDR3 in DNA: TGTGCCAGCAGCTTTCTCGTTGCGGGAGTAGTGGCCTACGAGCAGTACTTC.

The chain employs TRBV5-4 and TRBJ2-2; a possible D gene is TRBD1 (6 bases). The germline V gene encodes CDR1 SGHNT and CDR2 YYREEE (reference sequence). Trimming removed 4 bases at V and 4 bases at J, with 14 bases between. This CDR3 contains 15 residues. DNA for the CDR3: TGTGCCAGCAGCACCTACAGGGTATCCACCGGGGAGCTGTTTTTT. It translates to CASSTYRVSTGELFF.

In DNA form, the CDR3 reads TGCAGCGTTGAAGGGATTCGGGGATCATCTAACTATGGCTACACCTTC. Translating gives CSVEGIRGSSNYGYTF. The rearrangement uses TRBV29-1 and TRBJ1-2; D unresolved. Germline CDR1 reads SQVTM; CDR2 reads ANQGSEA. V lost 1 base, J lost 0 bases, and 15 bases lay in between. The CDR3 extends over 16 amino acids.

Only one count was recorded for this clone. This chain uses TRBV11-2 with TRBJ1-1; 7 positions match TRBD1. CDR3 length equals 13 residues. V lost 7 bases and J lost 4; bases outside the gene matches: 6. CDR1 is SGHAT and CDR2 is FQNNGV in the germline V gene. The CDR3 coding sequence is TGTGCCAGCACAGGCGCAGGGGGCACTGAAGCTTTCTTT. Translating it yields CASTGAGGTEAFF.

The chain is built from TRBV9 and TRBJ2-7, with TRBD1 identical over 8 bases. Per germline, CDR1 SGDLS and CDR2 YYNGEE. CDR3 length equals 18 residues. V trimming: 3 bases; J trimming: 2 bases; junction bases outside the gene matches: 16. CDR3 DNA: TGTGCCAGCAGCGGAGACCGGACAGGGCACCCAAGAGCCTACGAGCAGTACTTC. Its translation: CASSGDRTGHPRAYEQYF.

V is TRBV30 and J is TRBJ1-2; D is unclear. Germline-derived CDR1 and CDR2 are GTSNPN and SVGIG (reference sequence). V was cut by 8 bases and J by 4 bases, with 11 bases left in between. There are 11 residues in the CDR3. The DNA for the CDR3 is TGTGCCGGCAGGTTAACCTATGGCTACACCTTC. It is translated as CAGRLTYGYTF. Looking up the rest from reference TRBV30 and TRBJ1-2 gives the full variable domain: SQTIHQWPATLVQPVGSPLSLECTVEGTSNPNLYWYRQAAGRGLQLLFYSVGIGQISSEVPQNLSASRPQDRQFILSSKKLLLSDSGFYLCAGRLTYGYTFGSGTRLTVV.

The rearrangement uses TRBV5-4 and TRBJ1-1, with 7 bases identical to TRBD1. This CDR3 is 17 amino acids long. From germline, CDR1 is SGHNT and CDR2 YYREEE (reference sequence). Trimming removed 1 base from V and 0 bases from J; junction bases left unmatched: 9. DNA for the CDR3: TGTGCCAGCAGCTTGCCGTCCGGGACAGTGATGAACACTGAAGCTTTCTTT. As protein: CASSLPSGTVMNTEAFF. Variable domain in full (rest from reference TRBV5-4 and TRBJ1-1): ETGVTQSPTHLIKTRGQQVTLRCSSQSGHNTVSWYQQALGQGPQFIFQYYREEENGRGNFPPRFSGLQFPNYSSELNVNALELDDSALYLCASSLPSGTVMNTEAFFGQGTRLTVV.

The CDR3 region has the DNA TGTGCCAGCAGCTTGCAGGGGCTCGGTGAAGCTTTCTTT. Residues: CASSLQGLGEAFF. The chain combines TRBV5-8 with TRBJ1-1; TRBD1 is a possible D gene (6 bases). Germline assignment: CDR1 SGHTS and CDR2 YDEGEE. V lost 1 base, J lost 7 bases, and 11 bases lay in between. This CDR3 has 13 residues.

The V call is TRBV5-5, the J call TRBJ1-5; TRBD1 might be the D (6 bases). The germline gives CDR1 SGHKS, CDR2 YYEKEE (reference sequence). Trimming pared 2 bases from V and 0 bases from J, leaving 9 bases between. This CDR3 spans 15 amino acids. As DNA, the CDR3 is TGTGCCAGCAGCTTCCAGGGGAATAGCAATCAGCCCCAGCATTTT. Encoded protein: CASSFQGNSNQPQHF.

The chain has TRBV30 and TRBJ1-1, with D possibly TRBD1 on 5 matching bases. The V end was cut by 1 base, the J end by 7 bases, with 13 bases between. The germline V gene encodes CDR1 GTSNPN and CDR2 SVGIG (reference sequence). The CDR3 is 13 amino acids. This chain's CDR3 is CAWSEFSRGEAFF. Written as DNA, the CDR3 is TGTGCCTGGAGTGAGTTTTCTAGGGGTGAAGCTTTCTTT.

V usage is TRBV19 and J usage is TRBJ1-2; maybe TRBD1 (5 bases). This CDR3 has 14 amino acids. The germline V and J ends were trimmed by 5 bases and 4 bases, with 14 bases remaining between them. Germline V gene sequence: CDR1 LNHDA, CDR2 SQIVND (reference sequence). CDR3 protein: CASSSAGGGYGYTF. CDR3 in DNA: TGTGCCAGTAGTTCCGCCGGGGGGGGCTATGGCTACACCTTC.

This clone was detected only once. The chain recombines TRBV29-1 with TRBJ1-3; no clear D gene. This CDR3 is built from 13 residues. Trimming shortened V by 1 base and J by 0 bases, and 4 bases separated the two germline ends. CDR1 SQVTM and CDR2 ANQGSEA come from the germline V gene. DNA of the CDR3: TGCAGCGTTGAAGTTAGCTCTGGAAACACCATATATTTT. This codes for CSVEVSSGNTIYF.

The genes are TRBV30 and TRBJ1-3; D uncertain. The V end was cut by 0 bases, the J end by 5 bases, with 11 bases between. The CDR3 covers 14 residues. Looked up from germline, CDR1 is GTSNPN and CDR2 is SVGIG (reference sequence). This CDR3 reads CAWSVLAHRNTIYF. Written as DNA, the CDR3 is TGTGCCTGGAGTGTACTAGCTCATCGAAACACCATATATTTT.

The CDR3 protein is CASSPTASSYNEQFF. CDR3 coding DNA: TGTGCCAGCTCACCGACAGCGAGCTCCTACAATGAGCAGTTCTTC. This chain uses TRBV18 with TRBJ2-1, with D possibly TRBD1 on 5 matching bases. The germline CDR1 and CDR2 sequences are KGHSH and LQKENI. Trimming took 3 bases from V and 0 from J, leaving 9 bases between them. This CDR3 has 15 amino acids.

The chain links TRBV30 to TRBJ1-1; weak D call: TRBD1 (5 bases). Germline V CDR1 and CDR2: GTSNPN, SVGIG (reference sequence). There are 13 residues in the CDR3. V lost 1 base, J lost 3 bases, and 9 bases lay in between. Here the CDR3 DNA reads TGTGCCTGGAGTGCTAACAGGTACACTGAAGCTTTCTTT. Protein product: CAWSANRYTEAFF.

The genes are TRBV5-1 and TRBJ1-2, with 7 bases lining up with TRBD1. Trimming removed 4 bases from V and 8 bases from J; junction bases left unmatched: 5. Germline V gives CDR1 SGHRS, CDR2 YFSETQ. This CDR3 spans 12 amino acids. The CDR3 protein is CASSIQGTGYTF. DNA for the CDR3: TGCGCCAGCAGCATACAGGGGACGGGCTACACCTTC. The complete variable domain, with remaining parts taken from reference TRBV5-1 and TRBJ1-2, reads KAGVTQTPRYLIKTRGQQVTLSCSPISGHRSVSWYQQTPGQGLQFLFEYFSETQRNKGNFPGRFSGRQFSNSRSEMNVSTLELGDSALYLCASSIQGTGYTFGSGTRLTVV.

The chain uses TRBV6-1 and TRBJ2-1; 10 nucleotides line up with TRBD2. CDR3 length equals 14 residues. CDR1 is MNHNS and CDR2 is SASEGT in the germline V gene. The V and J ends lost 2 bases and 7 bases, in that order; junction bases with no gene match: 2. CDR3 in DNA: TGTGCCAGCAGTGAAACTAGCGGGGTGAATGAGCAGTTCTTC. It yields the protein CASSETSGVNEQFF.

This clone was recorded only once. This rearrangement joins TRBV7-2 to TRBJ1-2, with a possible D match to TRBD1 (5 bases). The germline V gene has CDR1 SGHTA and CDR2 FQGNSA. Trimming cost V 5 bases and J 3 bases, with 22 bases left between them. This CDR3 spans 17 amino acids. As DNA, the CDR3 is TGTGCCAGCAGCCCCCCGGGGGTATCCCAACGGGACTATGGCTACACCTTC. Encoded protein: CASSPPGVSQRDYGYTF.

This chain connects TRBV5-1 to TRBJ2-5; D remains unclear. Trimming stripped 3 bases from V and 2 bases from J, with 5 bases between. Per germline, CDR1 SGHRS and CDR2 YFSETQ. This CDR3 comprises 12 residues. The CDR3 region is CASSSLQETQYF. CDR3 nucleotides: TGCGCCAGCAGCTCCCTACAAGAGACCCAGTACTTC.

The CDR3 loop is CASSIGNRGPDGYTF. CDR3 DNA: TGTGCCAGTAGTATTGGGAACAGGGGACCTGATGGCTACACCTTC. The chain couples TRBV19 to TRBJ1-2; 7 nucleotides align to TRBD1. CDR1 is LNHDA and CDR2 is SQIVND in the germline V gene (reference sequence). CDR3 length: 15 residues. V was clipped by 3 bases and J by 6 bases; unmatched bases: 10.

The chain has TRBV6-1 and TRBJ2-2; 9 nucleotides line up with TRBD1. This CDR3 is 15 amino acids long. Germline V lookup: CDR1 MNHNS, CDR2 SASEGT. V lost 7 bases to trimming and J lost 5 bases; unmatched junction nucleotides: 8. The CDR3 loop is CASTLDRGGTGELFF. CDR3 DNA: TGTGCCAGCACCTTGGACAGGGGTGGGACCGGGGAGCTGTTTTTT.

This clone was counted only a few times. J is TRBJ1-2 and V is TRBV9, with D maybe TRBD1 (5 bases). This CDR3 is built from 14 residues. The germline V gene has CDR1 SGDLS and CDR2 YYNGEE. V shed 6 bases and J shed 8 bases, with 20 bases lying between them. CDR3 region: CASTHGGPAGGYTF. The CDR3 DNA reads TGTGCCAGCACCCACGGTGGCCCGGCAGGGGGCTACACCTTC.